This T cell receptor (beta chain) appears in the sequencing data of a study of fetal regulatory T cell absence and autoimmunity listed by TCRdb under 2017. Broadly, across the study: Autoimmunity of the exocrine pancreas was seen in the IPEX patients even though clinical diabetes was absent. What the study reported, not specific to this receptor: The oligoclonal enrichment was interpreted as support for antigen-driven autoimmunity in the pancreas before birth in IPEX syndrome. The TCR compartment showed significant oligoclonal enrichment in pancreas versus cord blood, with some top clones over 90-fold enriched. TRB gene family usage was broadly similar between cord blood and pancreas, resembling published neonatal and adult repertoires.

Regarding this clone: This clone's antigen is unknown. Base qualities are missing; no much larger clone stands one base away.

On the immunoSEQ human TCRbeta survey platform, a two-step multiplex PCR amplified and barcoded the TCRbeta CDR3 regions. Libraries were sequenced on Illumina instruments, with IgH sequenced in parallel from the same samples. The paper's data handling went like this. Raw reads were filtered against IMGT V, D, J definitions and were binned using a nearest-neighbor algorithm so that PCR and sequencing errors were removed. A clone was defined as an identical nucleotide sequence, and differential abundance between tissues was tested with a Fisher exact test for each clone using a pFDR threshold of p<0.01. Clones whose frequencies were too low for statistical inference were excluded by a minimum inclusion filter of 10 in either sample. Pairwise clonal comparisons used the immunoSEQ Analyzer, and gene family usage was assessed with IMGT tools. TCRdb retrieved this table from immuneACCESS and kept in-frame rearrangements only. Not all clones are present; in checked studies, unresolved V genes account for under half, and no reason is known for the remainder. The V and J calls and clone size come from that table; D and trimming were worked out from the DNA. The sample data list 95,000 or so clones, and less than 80% of these were observed just once. The top ten constitute roughly 2% of the sample.

Repertoire sequencing was done on genomic DNA taken from frozen pancreas tissue. Genomic DNA, 2-3 ug, was extracted from umbilical cord blood or frozen pancreas using the DNeasy Blood and Tissue Kit. According to the germline V gene, CDR1 reads MNHEY and CDR2 reads SVGAGI. The germline ends are 13 bases apart after V is trimmed by 2 bases and J by 8 bases. The CDR3 holds 14 amino acids from the cysteine to the phenylalanine. Just CDR3 DNA is preserved here, 42 bases in frame from base 1. The V and J segments used are TRBV6-5 and TRBJ2-1; TRBD2 is a weak D gene call, 6 bases matching. The sequence was collected from a male donor with IPEX syndrome. Input material: pancreas tissue. The bases are TGTGCCAGCAGTTACCGGGGATGGGGGGATGAGCAGTTCTTC. This codes for CASSYRGWGDEQFF.